A selection of T cell receptor beta chains follows, all from one sample in a study of blood T cells in healthy people across ages. TCRdb independently ran MiXCR on the 5' RACE reads; one entry per CDR3 protein. Of 650,000 to 1,000,000 distinct CDR3 sequences in the sample, about 34% were seen once. The material sequenced was blood. These receptors all stem from a man younger than 30 in good health. CDR3s include the opening cysteine and the closing phenylalanine or tryptophan. Each record gives: V gene, J gene, clone size, CDR3 protein. The size of a clone is reported for some rows only, either as once, few or many, or as a class for expanded clones.

v_call: TRBV5-1
j_call: TRBJ1-1
clone_size: -
cdr3_aa: CVSSLVTPGGSEAFF

v_call: TRBV7-2
j_call: TRBJ1-5
clone_size: few
cdr3_aa: CASSPQTGSDQPQHF

v_call: TRBV4-1
j_call: TRBJ1-5
clone_size: -
cdr3_aa: CASSQVRGDEGNQPQHF

v_call: TRBV6-2/TRBV6-3
j_call: TRBJ2-7
clone_size: many
cdr3_aa: CASSGGPRSREQYF

v_call: TRBV19
j_call: TRBJ1-5
clone_size: -
cdr3_aa: CASSLQGSSIQPQHF

v_call: TRBV12-3/TRBV12-4
j_call: TRBJ1-1
clone_size: few
cdr3_aa: CASSVGTGDTEAFF

v_call: TRBV4-3
j_call: TRBJ2-1
clone_size: many
cdr3_aa: CASSQETSSGGYNEQFF

v_call: TRBV20-1
j_call: TRBJ2-3
clone_size: -
cdr3_aa: CSAPRQTTDTQYF

v_call: TRBV4-1
j_call: TRBJ2-2
clone_size: -
cdr3_aa: CASSLRDRPSGELFF

v_call: TRBV19
j_call: TRBJ1-2
clone_size: -
cdr3_aa: CASKKPGVGGYTF

v_call: TRBV7-3
j_call: TRBJ2-5
clone_size: many
cdr3_aa: CASSLTIEETQYF

v_call: TRBV5-5
j_call: TRBJ1-2
clone_size: -
cdr3_aa: CASRMMFSAGYGYTF

v_call: TRBV7-2
j_call: TRBJ2-7
clone_size: -
cdr3_aa: CASNSPDRSLYEQYF

v_call: TRBV10-3
j_call: TRBJ1-5
clone_size: -
cdr3_aa: CAITHDLNQPQHF

v_call: TRBV6-6
j_call: TRBJ1-2
clone_size: few
cdr3_aa: CASSYLTTGNYGYTF

v_call: TRBV29-1
j_call: TRBJ2-7
clone_size: -
cdr3_aa: CSVVSPPGLAVTYEQYF

v_call: TRBV3-1
j_call: TRBJ2-4
clone_size: -
cdr3_aa: CASSLGTYAKNIQYF

v_call: TRBV2
j_call: TRBJ1-2
clone_size: few
cdr3_aa: CASSEVGDSRYSYGYTF

v_call: TRBV7-6
j_call: TRBJ2-1
clone_size: few
cdr3_aa: CASSLADRGRNEQFF

v_call: TRBV7-2
j_call: TRBJ2-3
clone_size: many
cdr3_aa: CASSAGLAGSDTQYF

v_call: TRBV9
j_call: TRBJ1-2
clone_size: many
cdr3_aa: CASRDRVDGYTF

v_call: TRBV5-1
j_call: TRBJ2-7
clone_size: -
cdr3_aa: CASSSSVQGVLSYEQYF

v_call: TRBV6-1
j_call: TRBJ2-5
clone_size: few
cdr3_aa: CASSEDAEETQYF

v_call: TRBV7-2
j_call: TRBJ2-1
clone_size: few
cdr3_aa: CASRSAGLHNEQFF

v_call: TRBV7-9
j_call: TRBJ1-6
clone_size: medium-sized
cdr3_aa: CASSYHEKQGVGSPLHF

v_call: TRBV27
j_call: TRBJ2-7
clone_size: -
cdr3_aa: CASSLSEGTDPYEQYF

v_call: TRBV7-7
j_call: TRBJ2-3
clone_size: -
cdr3_aa: CASSVTHTDTQYF

v_call: TRBV7-8
j_call: TRBJ2-1
clone_size: few
cdr3_aa: CASSPTRGDSSYNEQFF

v_call: TRBV10-3
j_call: TRBJ2-1
clone_size: -
cdr3_aa: CAISDPGTSGGAGYEQFF

v_call: TRBV11-2
j_call: TRBJ2-1
clone_size: -
cdr3_aa: CASSRLGHAIVFF

v_call: TRBV10-3
j_call: TRBJ2-5
clone_size: many
cdr3_aa: CAISAQGTQETQYF

v_call: TRBV28
j_call: TRBJ1-2
clone_size: -
cdr3_aa: CASSFRDRANYGHTF

v_call: TRBV7-3
j_call: TRBJ1-6
clone_size: -
cdr3_aa: CASSQNPRRGGYNSPLHF

v_call: TRBV7-9
j_call: TRBJ1-2
clone_size: -
cdr3_aa: CASSWRDPGVDGYTF

v_call: TRBV20-1
j_call: TRBJ1-2
clone_size: few
cdr3_aa: CSASPDRNYGYTF

v_call: TRBV28
j_call: TRBJ1-4
clone_size: once
cdr3_aa: CASSASRVWEKLFF

v_call: TRBV6-5
j_call: TRBJ1-3
clone_size: once
cdr3_aa: CASSFGGQTGNTIYF

v_call: TRBV12-3/TRBV12-4
j_call: TRBJ2-7
clone_size: -
cdr3_aa: CASSTDRAGEQYF

v_call: TRBV20-1
j_call: TRBJ1-4
clone_size: -
cdr3_aa: CSARDPGGAEKLFF

v_call: TRBV29-1
j_call: TRBJ2-5
clone_size: many
cdr3_aa: CSVGEETQYF

v_call: TRBV20-1
j_call: TRBJ1-3
clone_size: once
cdr3_aa: CSARVAGASSGNTIYF

v_call: TRBV7-3
j_call: TRBJ2-1
clone_size: -
cdr3_aa: CASSLPRDGLARVPYNEQFF